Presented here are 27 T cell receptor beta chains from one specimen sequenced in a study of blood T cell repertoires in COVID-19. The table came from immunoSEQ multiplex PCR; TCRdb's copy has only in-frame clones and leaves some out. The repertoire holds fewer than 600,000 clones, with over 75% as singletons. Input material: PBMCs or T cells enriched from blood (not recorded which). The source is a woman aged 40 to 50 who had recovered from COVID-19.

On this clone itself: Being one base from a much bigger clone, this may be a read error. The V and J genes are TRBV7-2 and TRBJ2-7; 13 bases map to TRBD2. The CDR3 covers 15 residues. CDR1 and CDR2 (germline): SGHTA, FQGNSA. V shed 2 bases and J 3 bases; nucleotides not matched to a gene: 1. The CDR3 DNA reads TGTGCCAGCAGCTTAAGGACTAGCGGGAGCTACGAGCAGTACTTC. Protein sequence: CASSLRTSGSYEQYF.

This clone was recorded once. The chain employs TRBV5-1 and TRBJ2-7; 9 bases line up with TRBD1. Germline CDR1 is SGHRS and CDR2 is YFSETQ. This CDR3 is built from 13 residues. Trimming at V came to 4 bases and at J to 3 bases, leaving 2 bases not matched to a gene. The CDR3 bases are TGCGCCAGCAGCCAGACAGGGGGCTACGAGCAGTACTTC. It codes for CASSQTGGYEQYF. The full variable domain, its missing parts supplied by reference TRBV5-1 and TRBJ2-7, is KAGVTQTPRYLIKTRGQQVTLSCSPISGHRSVSWYQQTPGQGLQFLFEYFSETQRNKGNFPGRFSGRQFSNSRSEMNVSTLELGDSALYLCASSQTGGYEQYFGPGTRLTVT.

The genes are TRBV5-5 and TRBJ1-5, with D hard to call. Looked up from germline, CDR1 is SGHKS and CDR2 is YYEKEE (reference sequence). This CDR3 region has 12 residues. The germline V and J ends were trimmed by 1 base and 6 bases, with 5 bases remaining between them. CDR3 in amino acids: CASSLRSQPQHF. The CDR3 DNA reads TGTGCCAGCAGCTTGAGGAGTCAGCCCCAGCATTTT.

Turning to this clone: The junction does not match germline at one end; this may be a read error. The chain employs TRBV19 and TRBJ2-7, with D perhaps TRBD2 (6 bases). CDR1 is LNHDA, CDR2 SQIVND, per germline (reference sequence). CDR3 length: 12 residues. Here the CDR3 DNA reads TGTGCCAGTAGTATAGGGGCTAGCGTCGTACACTTC. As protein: CASSIGASVVHF.

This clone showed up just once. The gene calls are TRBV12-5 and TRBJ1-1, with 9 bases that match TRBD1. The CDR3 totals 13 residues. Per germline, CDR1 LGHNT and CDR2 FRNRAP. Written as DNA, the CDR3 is TGTGCCGCGGGACAGGGAGGGAACACTGAAGCTTTCTTT. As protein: CAAGQGGNTEAFF.

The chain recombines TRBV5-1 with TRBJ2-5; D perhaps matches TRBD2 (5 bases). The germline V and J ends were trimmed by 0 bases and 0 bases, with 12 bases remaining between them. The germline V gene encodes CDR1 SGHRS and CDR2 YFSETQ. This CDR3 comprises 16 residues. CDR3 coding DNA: TGCGCCAGCAGCTTGGGAGCGGCGGGTTACCAAGAGACCCAGTACTTC. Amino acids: CASSLGAAGYQETQYF.

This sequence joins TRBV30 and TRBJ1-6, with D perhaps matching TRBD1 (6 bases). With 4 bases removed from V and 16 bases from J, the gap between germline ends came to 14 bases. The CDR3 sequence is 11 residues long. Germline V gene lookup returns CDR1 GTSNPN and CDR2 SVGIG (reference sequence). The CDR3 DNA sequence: TGTGCCTGGAAAACTCCGGGACATCTCCACTTT. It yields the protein CAWKTPGHLHF.

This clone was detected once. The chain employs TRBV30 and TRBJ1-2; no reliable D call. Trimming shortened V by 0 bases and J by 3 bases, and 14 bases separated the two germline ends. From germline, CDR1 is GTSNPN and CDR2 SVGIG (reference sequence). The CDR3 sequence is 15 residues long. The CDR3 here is CAWSVLARLDYGYTF. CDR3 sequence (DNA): TGTGCCTGGAGTGTACTGGCTAGGTTGGACTATGGCTACACCTTC. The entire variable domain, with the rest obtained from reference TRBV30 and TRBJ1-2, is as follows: SQTIHQWPATLVQPVGSPLSLECTVEGTSNPNLYWYRQAAGRGLQLLFYSVGIGQISSEVPQNLSASRPQDRQFILSSKKLLLSDSGFYLCAWSVLARLDYGYTFGSGTRLTVV.

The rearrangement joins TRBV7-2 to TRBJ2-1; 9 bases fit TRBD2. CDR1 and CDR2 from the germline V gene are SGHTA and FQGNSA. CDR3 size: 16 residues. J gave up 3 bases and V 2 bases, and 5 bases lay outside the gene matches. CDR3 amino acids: CASSLLVTSGYNEQFF. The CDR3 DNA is TGTGCCAGCAGCTTATTGGTGACTAGCGGCTACAATGAGCAGTTCTTC. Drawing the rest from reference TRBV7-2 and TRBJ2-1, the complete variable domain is GAGVSQSPSNKVTEKGKDVELRCDPISGHTALYWYRQSLGQGLEFLIYFQGNSAPDKSGLPSDRFSAERTGGSVSTLTIQRTQQEDSAVYLCASSLLVTSGYNEQFFGPGTRLTVL.

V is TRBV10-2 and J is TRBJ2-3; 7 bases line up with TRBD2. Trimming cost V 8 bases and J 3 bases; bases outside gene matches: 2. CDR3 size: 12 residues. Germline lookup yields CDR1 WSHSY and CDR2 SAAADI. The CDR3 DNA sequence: TGCGCCAGCCGGGACTATACAGATACGCAGTATTTT. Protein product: CASRDYTDTQYF.

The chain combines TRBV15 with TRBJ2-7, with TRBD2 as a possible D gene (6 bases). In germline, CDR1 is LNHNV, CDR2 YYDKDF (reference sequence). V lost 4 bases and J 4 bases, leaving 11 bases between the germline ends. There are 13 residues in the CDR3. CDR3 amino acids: CATSIREFYEQYF. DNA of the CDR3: TGTGCCACCAGCATTCGGGAGTTTTACGAGCAGTACTTC. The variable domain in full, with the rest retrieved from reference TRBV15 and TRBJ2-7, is DAMVIQNPRYQVTQFGKPVTLSCSQTLNHNVMYWYQQKSSQAPKLLFHYYDKDFNNEADTPDNFQSRRPNTSFCFLDIRSPGLGDTAMYLCATSIREFYEQYFGPGTRLTVT.

The CDR3 nucleotides are TGCGCCAGCAGCTTGGCCGTTAGGGACAGGGGGCACGAGCAGTACTTC. This translates into CASSLAVRDRGHEQYF. This chain links TRBV5-1 with TRBJ2-7; 12 bases map to TRBD1. The trim removed 0 bases at V and 5 bases at J, leaving 6 bases unmatched. Germline CDR1 SGHRS, CDR2 YFSETQ. The CDR3 runs 16 residues. The variable domain in full, with the rest retrieved from reference TRBV5-1 and TRBJ2-7, is KAGVTQTPRYLIKTRGQQVTLSCSPISGHRSVSWYQQTPGQGLQFLFEYFSETQRNKGNFPGRFSGRQFSNSRSEMNVSTLELGDSALYLCASSLAVRDRGHEQYFGPGTRLTVT.

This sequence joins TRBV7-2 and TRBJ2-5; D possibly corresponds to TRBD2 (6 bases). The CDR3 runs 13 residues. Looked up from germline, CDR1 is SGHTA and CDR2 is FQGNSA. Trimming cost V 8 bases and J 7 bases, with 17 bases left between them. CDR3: CASGQRVRGTQYF. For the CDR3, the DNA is TGTGCCAGCGGCCAGCGGGTCCGGGGGACCCAGTACTTC.

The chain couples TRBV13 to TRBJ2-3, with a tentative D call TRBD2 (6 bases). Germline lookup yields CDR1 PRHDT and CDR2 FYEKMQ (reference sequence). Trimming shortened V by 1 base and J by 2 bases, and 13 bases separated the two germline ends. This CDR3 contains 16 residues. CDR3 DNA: TGTGCCAGCAGCTTAGTTAGCGGAGAATCCACAGATACGCAGTATTTT. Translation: CASSLVSGESTDTQYF.

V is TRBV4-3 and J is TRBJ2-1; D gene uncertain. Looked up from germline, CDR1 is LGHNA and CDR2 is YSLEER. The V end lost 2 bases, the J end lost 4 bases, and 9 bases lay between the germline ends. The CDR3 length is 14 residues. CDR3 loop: CASSQRMEYNEQFF. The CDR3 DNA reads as TGCGCCAGCAGCCAAAGGATGGAGTACAATGAGCAGTTCTTC.

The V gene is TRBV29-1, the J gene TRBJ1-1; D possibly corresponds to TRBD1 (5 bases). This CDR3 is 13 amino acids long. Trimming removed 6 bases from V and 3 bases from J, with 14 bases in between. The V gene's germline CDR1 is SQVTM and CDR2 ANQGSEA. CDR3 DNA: TGCAGCGTGGCCAGGGATATGGACACTGAAGCTTTCTTT. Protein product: CSVARDMDTEAFF.

The CDR3 region is CASSLLSGGSSYNEQFF. CDR3 nucleotides: TGTGCCAGCAGCTTACTATCGGGGGGAAGCTCCTACAATGAGCAGTTCTTC. This chain connects TRBV11-2 to TRBJ2-1; 7 nucleotides match TRBD2. J was trimmed by 0 bases and V by 2 bases; bases with no gene match: 7. The CDR3 is 17 residues long. CDR1 is SGHAT, CDR2 FQNNGV, per germline.

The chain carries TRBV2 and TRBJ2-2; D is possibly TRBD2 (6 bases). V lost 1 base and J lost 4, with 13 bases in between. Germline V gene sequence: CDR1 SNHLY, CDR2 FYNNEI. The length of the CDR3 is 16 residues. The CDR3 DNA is TGTGCCAGCAGTGAAGGGGCCCAGGGAGGCACCGGGGAGCTGTTTTTT. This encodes CASSEGAQGGTGELFF.

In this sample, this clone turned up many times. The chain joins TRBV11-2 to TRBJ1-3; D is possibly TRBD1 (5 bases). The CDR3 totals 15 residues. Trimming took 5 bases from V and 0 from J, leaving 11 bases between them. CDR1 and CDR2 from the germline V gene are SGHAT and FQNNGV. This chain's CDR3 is CASSAQQVSGNTIYF. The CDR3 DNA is TGTGCCAGCAGCGCTCAACAGGTCTCTGGAAACACCATATATTTT.

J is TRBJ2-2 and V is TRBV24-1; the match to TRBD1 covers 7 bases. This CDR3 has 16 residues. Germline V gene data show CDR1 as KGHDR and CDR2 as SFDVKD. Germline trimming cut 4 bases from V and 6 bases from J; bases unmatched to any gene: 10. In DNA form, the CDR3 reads TGTGCCACCAGTGAGGCGACAGGGAAGGGGTCCGGGGAGCTGTTTTTT. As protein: CATSEATGKGSGELFF.

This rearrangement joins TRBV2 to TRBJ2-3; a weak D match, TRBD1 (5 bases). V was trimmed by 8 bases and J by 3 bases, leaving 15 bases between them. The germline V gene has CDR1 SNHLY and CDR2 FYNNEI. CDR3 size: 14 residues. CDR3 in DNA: TGTGCCAGCGCCAGACAGAGTCGTACAGATACGCAGTATTTT. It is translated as CASARQSRTDTQYF.

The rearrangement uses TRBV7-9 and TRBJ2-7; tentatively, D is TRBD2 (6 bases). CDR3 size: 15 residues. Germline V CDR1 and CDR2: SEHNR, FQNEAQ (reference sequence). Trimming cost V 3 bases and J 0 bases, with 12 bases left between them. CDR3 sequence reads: CASSFTSISSYEQYF. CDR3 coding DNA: TGTGCCAGCAGCTTTACTAGCATAAGCTCCTACGAGCAGTACTTC. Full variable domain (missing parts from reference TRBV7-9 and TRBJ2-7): DTGVSQNPRHKITKRGQNVTFRCDPISEHNRLYWYRQTLGQGPEFLTYFQNEAQLEKSRLLSDRFSAERPKGSFSTLEIQRTEQGDSAMYLCASSFTSISSYEQYFGPGTRLTVT.

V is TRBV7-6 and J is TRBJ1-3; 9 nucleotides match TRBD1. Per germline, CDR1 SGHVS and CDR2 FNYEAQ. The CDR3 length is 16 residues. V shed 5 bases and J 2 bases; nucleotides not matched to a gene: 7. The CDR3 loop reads CASSPRTGDAGNTIYF. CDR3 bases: TGTGCCAGCAGCCCCCGGACAGGGGACGCTGGAAACACCATATATTTT. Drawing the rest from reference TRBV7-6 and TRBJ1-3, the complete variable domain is GAGVSQSPRYKVTKRGQDVALRCDPISGHVSLYWYRQALGQGPEFLTYFNYEAQQDKSGLPNDRFSAERPEGSISTLTIQRTEQRDSAMYRCASSPRTGDAGNTIYFGEGSWLTVV.

CDR3 nucleotides: TGCGCCAGCAGCCAAGATTCTATCCCGGCGGGAGCTTTCTTT. As protein: CASSQDSIPAGAFF. The chain couples TRBV4-1 to TRBJ1-1; no definite D call. Germline values: CDR1 MGHRA, CDR2 YSYEKL. Between the trimmed V and J ends, which lost 0 bases and 10 bases, there was a span of 15 bases. The CDR3 runs 14 residues.

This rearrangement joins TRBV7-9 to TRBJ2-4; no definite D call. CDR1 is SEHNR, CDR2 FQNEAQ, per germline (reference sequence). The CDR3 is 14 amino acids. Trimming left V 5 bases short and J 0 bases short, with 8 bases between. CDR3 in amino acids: CASSLSVAKNIQYF. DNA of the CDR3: TGTGCCAGCAGCCTGTCTGTAGCCAAAAACATTCAGTACTTC.

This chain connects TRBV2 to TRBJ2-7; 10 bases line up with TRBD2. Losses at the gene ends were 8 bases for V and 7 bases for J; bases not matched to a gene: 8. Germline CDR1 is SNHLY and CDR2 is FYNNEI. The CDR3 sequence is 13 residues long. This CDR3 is CASLSGRLGEQYF. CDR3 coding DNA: TGTGCCAGCCTTAGCGGGAGGCTGGGTGAGCAGTACTTC.

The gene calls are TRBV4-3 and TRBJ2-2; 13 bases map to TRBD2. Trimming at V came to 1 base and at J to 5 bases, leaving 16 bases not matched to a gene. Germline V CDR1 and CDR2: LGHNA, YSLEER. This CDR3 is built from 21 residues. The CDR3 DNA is TGCGCCAGCAGCCAAGTGGCGGGACTAGCGGGACCTGTGAGGGGGACCGGGGAGCTGTTTTTT. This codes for CASSQVAGLAGPVRGTGELFF.